This entry lists 25 T cell receptor beta chains sequenced from one sample in a study of identifying expanded T cells in peripheral blood. Profiling relied on immunoSEQ multiplex PCR, and the TCRdb table lists in-frame clones only, not all of them. Among about 100,000 clones listed, 85% to 90% were seen once. Sequencing was done on a sample of blood. All receptors come from a person between 18 and 69 years old in good health.

This clone was seen a few times. The chain couples TRBV28 to TRBJ1-5; 9 nucleotides match TRBD1. V lost 4 bases to trimming and J lost 5 bases; unmatched junction nucleotides: 9. CDR3 length equals 16 residues. CDR1 MDHEN and CDR2 SYDVKM come from the germline V gene. CDR3 nucleotides: TGTGCCAGCAGTTCCCCGGGACAGGGATGGCATCAGCCCCAGCATTTT. Translated: CASSSPGQGWHQPQHF.

This clone has just one count. The V call is TRBV7-8, the J call TRBJ1-5; D ambiguous. Looked up from germline, CDR1 is SGHVS and CDR2 is FQNEAQ. The CDR3 covers 15 residues. V was pared by 5 bases and J by 0 bases, with 11 bases between. The DNA of the CDR3 is TGTGCCAGCAGCCCTGAGAGGCATAGCAATCAGCCCCAGCATTTT. Its protein is CASSPERHSNQPQHF.

The chain joins TRBV19 to TRBJ1-1, with D hard to call. The CDR3 extends over 13 amino acids. The germline V gene has CDR1 LNHDA and CDR2 SQIVND (reference sequence). Trimming took 4 bases from V and 0 from J, leaving 6 bases between them. CDR3: CASSTRMNTEAFF. CDR3 coding DNA: TGTGCCAGTAGTACCAGAATGAACACTGAAGCTTTCTTT.

This clone was found a few times. This chain connects TRBV4-2 to TRBJ2-3; 10 bases match TRBD2. The CDR3 is made up of 18 amino acids. Per germline, CDR1 LGHNA and CDR2 YNFKEQ. V lost 4 bases and J lost 2; bases outside the gene matches: 12. The CDR3 DNA sequence: TGTGCCAGCAGCCCCGTTTTGGCTAGCGGGGGACTCACAGATACGCAGTATTTT. It is translated as CASSPVLASGGLTDTQYF.

The rearrangement uses TRBV2 and TRBJ2-5; 7 bases agree with TRBD1. The ends lost 5 bases at V and 2 bases at J; junction bases unmatched: 8. This CDR3 contains 15 residues. Germline CDR1 and CDR2: SNHLY and FYNNEI. For the CDR3, the DNA is TGTGCCAGCAGTACCGGACAGGTTCGGCAAGAGACCCAGTACTTC. Its protein is CASSTGQVRQETQYF.

This clone occurred a few times. V is TRBV6-6 and J is TRBJ1-5; TRBD1 might be the D (6 bases). The CDR3 has 15 amino acids. V gave up 8 bases and J gave up 7 bases, with 21 bases separating them. The germline V gene has CDR1 MNHNY and CDR2 SVGAGI (reference sequence). The CDR3 coding sequence is TGTGCCAGCCGACACGGGCGGGGGGCAAGGCAGCCCCAGCATTTT. It codes for CASRHGRGARQPQHF.

The J gene is TRBJ2-1, the V gene TRBV28; D unresolved. Trimming removed 5 bases from V and 4 bases from J, with 18 bases in between. This CDR3 has 16 residues. CDR1 and CDR2 (germline): MDHEN, SYDVKM. The DNA of the CDR3 is TGTGCCAGCAGTGACCCCCGGGCCTTATCGTACAATGAGCAGTTCTTC. Its translation: CASSDPRALSYNEQFF.

The chain is built from TRBV9 and TRBJ2-1; TRBD2 aligns across 9 bases. Germline V lookup: CDR1 SGDLS, CDR2 YYNGEE. The J segment lost 8 bases and the V segment lost 0 bases, leaving 6 bases of the junction unmatched. The CDR3 is 15 residues long. The CDR3 loop is CASSVGAGGLDEQFF. DNA for the CDR3: TGTGCCAGCAGCGTAGGCGCGGGGGGGTTGGATGAGCAGTTCTTC.

V and J are TRBV7-9 and TRBJ1-2, with D unclear. CDR1 and CDR2 (germline): SEHNR, FQNEAQ (reference sequence). V was clipped by 4 bases and J by 4 bases, with 10 bases between them. CDR3 length: 13 amino acids. The CDR3 loop is CASSSGRPYGYTF. In DNA form, the CDR3 reads TGTGCCAGCAGCTCCGGACGGCCCTATGGCTACACCTTC.

This clone was recorded a few times. V is TRBV5-6 and J is TRBJ2-5, with D uncertain. CDR3 length equals 14 residues. V was pared by 0 bases and J by 1 base, with 7 bases between. Germline CDR1 SGHDT, CDR2 YYEEEE. The DNA of the CDR3 is TGTGCCAGCAGCTTGGGTCCAACCCAAGAGACCCAGTACTTC. This encodes CASSLGPTQETQYF.

The rearrangement joins TRBV5-4 to TRBJ2-1, with TRBD2 matching over 8 bases. Germline loops: CDR1 SGHNT, CDR2 YYREEE (reference sequence). Trimming at V came to 1 base and at J to 4 bases, leaving 4 bases not matched to a gene. The CDR3 has 15 amino acids. In DNA form, the CDR3 reads TGTGCCAGCAGCTTGAAGCGGGGGCCTTACAATGAGCAGTTCTTC. This encodes CASSLKRGPYNEQFF.

The chain joins TRBV28 to TRBJ2-3, with D possibly matching TRBD2 (6 bases). The CDR3 has 15 residues. Germline CDR1 reads MDHEN; CDR2 reads SYDVKM. Trimming pared 6 bases from V and 4 bases from J, leaving 17 bases between. The CDR3, as DNA: TGTGCCAGCAGCTTCGGGACCGGGAGAGCAGATACGCAGTATTTT. Amino acids: CASSFGTGRADTQYF.

The CDR3 protein is CASSIDRGAYEQYF. CDR3 nucleotides: TGTGCCAGTAGTATAGATCGGGGGGCCTACGAGCAGTACTTC. The gene calls are TRBV19 and TRBJ2-7, with TRBD2 identical over 7 bases. The CDR3 totals 14 residues. Germline lookup yields CDR1 LNHDA and CDR2 SQIVND (reference sequence). After removal of 0 bases from V and 2 bases from J, the junction contained 1 base not matched to a gene.

The J gene is TRBJ1-1, the V gene TRBV4-3; TRBD1 might be the D (5 bases). V lost 4 bases and J lost 4, with 13 bases in between. The CDR3 is 14 residues long. Germline-derived CDR1 and CDR2 are LGHNA and YSLEER. CDR3 nucleotide sequence: TGCGCCAGCAGCCCCGGTCCGGGGGGCACTGAAGCTTTCTTT. This gives the protein CASSPGPGGTEAFF.

This clone was recorded only once. The chain employs TRBV5-1 and TRBJ2-2, with D maybe TRBD1 (6 bases). Between the trimmed V and J ends, which lost 6 bases and 0 bases, there was a span of 15 bases. From germline, CDR1 is SGHRS and CDR2 YFSETQ. This CDR3 has 16 amino acids. This CDR3 is CASNLQGVPNTGELFF. CDR3 coding DNA: TGCGCCAGCAACTTACAGGGAGTCCCGAACACCGGGGAGCTGTTTTTT.

The count of this clone is one. The chain employs TRBV4-3 and TRBJ2-1; D is unclear. The CDR3 covers 13 residues. Trimming cost V 0 bases and J 7 bases, with 7 bases left between them. Germline CDR1 and CDR2: LGHNA and YSLEER. The CDR3 loop is CASSQDLTNEQFF. CDR3 coding DNA: TGCGCCAGCAGCCAAGATCTCACGAATGAGCAGTTCTTC.

The chain links TRBV14 to TRBJ1-1, with a possible D match to TRBD1 (6 bases). The CDR3 has 17 amino acids. V gave up 3 bases and J gave up 2 bases, with 19 bases separating them. Germline V gene lookup returns CDR1 SGHDN and CDR2 FVKESK. CDR3 loop: CASSHHTLGHLNTEAFF. CDR3 nucleotide sequence: TGTGCCAGCAGCCACCATACCTTGGGACACCTTAACACTGAAGCTTTCTTT. Complete variable domain (other parts from reference TRBV14 and TRBJ1-1): EAGVTQFPSHSVIEKGQTVTLRCDPISGHDNLYWYRRVMGKEIKFLLHFVKESKQDESGMPNNRFLAERTGGTYSTLKVQPAELEDSGVYFCASSHHTLGHLNTEAFFGQGTRLTVV.

This clone was detected once. One end of the junction is discordant with germline, which a read error may explain. The V and J genes are TRBV27 and TRBJ1-1; D remains unclear. This CDR3 contains 14 residues. Germline CDR1 reads MNHEY; CDR2 reads SMNVEV (reference sequence). The CDR3: CASSLSGLLTEAFF. As DNA, the CDR3 is TGTGCCAGCAGTCTATCGGGCCTACTAACTGAAGCTTTCTTT.

The J gene is TRBJ1-4, the V gene TRBV15; 9 bases agree with TRBD1. Trimming cost V 11 bases and J 8 bases; bases outside gene matches: 18. From germline, CDR1 is LNHNV and CDR2 YYDKDF (reference sequence). This CDR3 is 16 amino acids long. As DNA, the CDR3 is TGTGCCGCCAACAGAGATGGTTCGACAGGGGGGGAAAAACTGTTTTTT. Encoded protein: CAANRDGSTGGEKLFF.

The chain has TRBV14 and TRBJ2-1; 11 nucleotides match TRBD1. The CDR3 runs to 16 residues. Trimming took 4 bases from V and 7 from J; bases not matched to a gene: 9. CDR1 is SGHDN and CDR2 is FVKESK in the germline V gene. The CDR3 nucleotides are TGTGCCAGCAGCCCTAGAGGACAGGGGGCGTTAAATGAGCAGTTCTTC. Protein: CASSPRGQGALNEQFF.

V is TRBV5-5 and J is TRBJ2-3; 8 bases map to TRBD1. The CDR3 loop spans 17 amino acids. Germline lookup yields CDR1 SGHKS and CDR2 YYEKEE (reference sequence). Trimming removed 4 bases from V and 4 bases from J; junction bases left unmatched: 14. The CDR3 DNA is TGTGCCAGCAGCGCCGGACAGGGTAAAAGTCAAGCAGATACGCAGTATTTT. Protein: CASSAGQGKSQADTQYF.

This chain uses TRBV11-2 with TRBJ1-6, with D possibly matching TRBD1 (6 bases). The CDR3 length is 14 residues. The V end lost 4 bases, the J end lost 5 bases, and 9 bases lay between the germline ends. CDR1 and CDR2 from the germline V gene are SGHAT and FQNNGV. CDR3 DNA sequence: TGTGCCAGCAGCTGGACAGATAATAATTCACCCCTCCACTTT. This translates into CASSWTDNNSPLHF.

This clone was observed once. The rearrangement links TRBV19 to TRBJ2-5; D is possibly TRBD2 (6 bases). The CDR3 length is 14 residues. V was cut by 3 bases and J by 5 bases, with 13 bases left in between. The germline V gene encodes CDR1 LNHDA and CDR2 SQIVND (reference sequence). CDR3 sequence (DNA): TGTGCCAGTAGTATTGGGGGGTTTGTCGAGACCCAGTACTTC. It translates to CASSIGGFVETQYF. The full variable domain, with the rest looked up from reference TRBV19 and TRBJ2-5, is DGGITQSPKYLFRKEGQNVTLSCEQNLNHDAMYWYRQDPGQGLRLIYYSQIVNDFQKGDIAEGYSVSREKKESFPLTVTSAQKNPTAFYLCASSIGGFVETQYFGPGTRLLVL.

The rearrangement uses TRBV7-9 and TRBJ1-5, with 7 nucleotides matching TRBD1. The CDR3 covers 17 residues. From germline, CDR1 is SEHNR and CDR2 FQNEAQ (reference sequence). Trimming at V came to 5 bases and at J to 2 bases, leaving 12 bases not matched to a gene. The CDR3 DNA is TGTGCCAGCAGCCCAGGGGGGGGCGCGAATGGCAATCAGCCCCAGCATTTT. Translated, it gives CASSPGGGANGNQPQHF.

CDR3 sequence reads: CASSPQGGGQETQYF. CDR3 DNA sequence: TGTGCCAGCAGTCCGCAGGGCGGGGGTCAAGAGACCCAGTACTTC. The chain links TRBV28 to TRBJ2-5; 7 bases line up with TRBD2. This CDR3 has 15 amino acids. The junction had 8 bases not matched to a gene; V was cut back by 5 bases and J by 2 bases. Germline-derived CDR1 and CDR2 are MDHEN and SYDVKM.